This T cell receptor (beta chain) emerged from a study of blood T cell repertoires in COVID-19 (dated by TCRdb to 2020 to 2021). Study-level background: Samples from collaborators originated in the United States, Italy and Spain and spanned both the acute and convalescent phases of COVID-19. The material from the prospective study consisted of cDNA or gDNA derived from T cells, B-cell-depleted T cells, or PBMCs. Deeply sampled blood TCRbeta repertoires from subjects exposed to, actively infected with, or recovered from COVID-19 were included in the dataset. A freely available public database, intended as a resource for researchers studying the immune response to SARS-CoV-2, is where the repertoires were released. The samples were drawn from two sources: the first 160 participants of the ongoing ImmuneRACE study, and 1,200 or so subjects contributed by 6 global collaborators. A de-identified subject ID, COVID-19 status, age in years and sex were almost always included in the sample metadata. HLA class I and class II types, where available, came from metadata supplied by the sample provider rather than from assay-based typing. On the study overall, not on this receptor specifically: The amount of clinical and demographic metadata varied by source and participant and was provided uncurated.

Points on this clone: It has no known antigen specificity. The sample holds no much larger clone one base away, and base qualities are not on file.

The CDR3, from cysteine to phenylalanine, totals 14 residues. This entry keeps only the CDR3 DNA: 42 bases, framed from base 1. At the junction V is shortened by 3 bases and J by 7 bases; bases outside the gene matches: 7. Based on the germline V gene, the CDR1 and CDR2 sequences are LGHNA and YSLEER. The immunoSEQ Assay, a bias-controlled multiplex PCR, was used to amplify TCRbeta CDR3 regions from genomic DNA. Turning to the authors' computational methods: The number of nucleated cells in each sample was estimated by amplification of reference gene primers within the assay. To quantify the absolute abundance of each unique TCRbeta CDR3 rearrangement, sequence reads were collapsed and filtered. For each sample, productive Simpson clonality was calculated as the square root of Simpson's diversity index across productive rearrangements. The clones in this table, taken by TCRdb from immuneACCESS, are in-frame only. Not every clone is retained; where verified, under half of the shortfall comes from an unresolved V gene, and the cause of the rest is unknown. V, J and clone size derive from that table, while D and trimming were established from the DNA sequence. The sample table holds 97,000 or so clones, of which about 81% were seen once. Under 20% of the sample rests with the top ten.

Collaborating institutions collected whole blood in K2EDTA tubes following their own protocols. For TCRbeta analysis, collaborator samples were shipped as frozen whole blood, as isolated PBMCs, or as DNA extracted from either sample type. The sequence was obtained from an elderly man with acute or convalescent COVID-19. Sequenced sample: peripheral blood. The chain couples TRBV4-3 to TRBJ1-2, and 8 junction bases match TRBD1. The sequence in DNA is TGCGCCAGCAGCCAGGGCGGGACAGGCCTTGGCTACACCTTC. Its protein product is CASSQGGTGLGYTF.